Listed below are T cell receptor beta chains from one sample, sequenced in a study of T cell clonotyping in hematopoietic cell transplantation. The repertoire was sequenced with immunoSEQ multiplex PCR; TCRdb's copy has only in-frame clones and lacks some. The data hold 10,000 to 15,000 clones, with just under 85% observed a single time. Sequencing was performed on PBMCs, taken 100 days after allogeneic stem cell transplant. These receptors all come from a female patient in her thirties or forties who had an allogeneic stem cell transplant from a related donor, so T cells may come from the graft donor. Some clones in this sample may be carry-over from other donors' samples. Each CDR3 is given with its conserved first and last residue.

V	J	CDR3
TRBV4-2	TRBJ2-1	CASSQPPGNEQFF
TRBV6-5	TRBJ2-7	CASSPLGSSSYEQYF
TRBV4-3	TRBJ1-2	CASSQDGTGINYGYTF
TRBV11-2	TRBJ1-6	CASSFLGPASNSPLHF
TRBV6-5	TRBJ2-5	CASSYGLRSQETQYF
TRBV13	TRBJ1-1	CASSTGQPYTEAFF
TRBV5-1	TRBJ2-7	CASSPHDNSYEQYF
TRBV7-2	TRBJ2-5	CASSSKGYQETQYF
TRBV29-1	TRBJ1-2	CSVEGFGYTF
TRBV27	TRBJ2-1	CASSSMTSGTANEQFF
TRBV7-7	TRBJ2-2	CASSLSAGLTGELFF
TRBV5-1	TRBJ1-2	CASSLVSSDYGYTF
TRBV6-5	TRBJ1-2	CASSYSVQSGGYTF
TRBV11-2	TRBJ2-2	CASSLRAFLAGDSGELFF
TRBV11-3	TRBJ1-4	CASSTNEKLFF
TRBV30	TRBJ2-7	CAWSGRGDEQYF
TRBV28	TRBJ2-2	CASSLQGVDTGELFF
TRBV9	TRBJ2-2	CASSVVLGGELFF
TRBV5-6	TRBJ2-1	CASSWGRGYEQFF
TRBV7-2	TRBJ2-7	CASSSPPGGNEQYF
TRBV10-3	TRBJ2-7	CAVATPTFSYEQYF
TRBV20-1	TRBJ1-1	CSASPEFEAFF
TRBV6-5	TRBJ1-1	CASSYTQGWGTEAFF
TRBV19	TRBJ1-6	CATKRGENSPLHF
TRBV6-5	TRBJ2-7	CASRETGGDEQYF
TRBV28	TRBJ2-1	CASRVGLAYNEQFF
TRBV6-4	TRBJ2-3	CASSDGGSTTDTQYF
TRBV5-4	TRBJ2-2	CASRTQRGGPGELFF
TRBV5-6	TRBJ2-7	CASSFLRTSGTQYF
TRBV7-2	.	CASSFSSRESEQYF
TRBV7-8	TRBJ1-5	CASSLPAGYSNQPQHF
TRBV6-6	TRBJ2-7	CATEAGTAKPEQYF
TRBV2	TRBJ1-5	CASSEIQGAGQPQHF
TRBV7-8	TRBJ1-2	CASSLALGAGGYTF
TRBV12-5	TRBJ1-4	CASGTREDGEKLFF
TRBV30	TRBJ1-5	CAWSTGVSNQPQHF
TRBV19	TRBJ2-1	CASSHRTSGSGEQFF
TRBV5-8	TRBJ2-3	CASSPPLPPFDTQYF
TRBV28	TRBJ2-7	CASSWRATGGSYEQYF
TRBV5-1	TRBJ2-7	CASSLRSGFVNYEQYF
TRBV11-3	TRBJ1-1	CASSPGLNTEAFF
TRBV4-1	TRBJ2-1	CASSQDRLASSSYNEQFF
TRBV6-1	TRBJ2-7	CASSEGTGGAYEQYF
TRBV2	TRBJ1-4	CASRRQGVGEKLFF
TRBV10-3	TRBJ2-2	CAISLQGLVGELFF
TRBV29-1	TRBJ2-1	CSVAHADGNEQFF
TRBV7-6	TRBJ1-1	CASSLDRNTEAFF
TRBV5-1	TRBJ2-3	CASSLGLPDTQYF
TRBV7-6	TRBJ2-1	CASSLVASGRGEQFF